The TCR beta chain under discussion was sequenced for a study of T cells in localized non-small cell lung cancer. The study's findings and limits: Appearance in adjacent lung was seen for a median approximately 60 of the top 100 tumor clones. Heterogeneity cannot be ruled out, as sequencing used one tumor region only.

The CDR3 consists of 15 residues. Germline CDR1 and CDR2: MDHEN and SYDVKM. J was trimmed by 2 bases and V by 2 bases; bases with no gene match: 3. This clone was counted a few times. What it binds is not known. Here immunoSEQ multiplex PCR was the method, and the copy in TCRdb shows in-frame clones only, minus some. The table records roughly 2,900 clones, about a sixth of them present only once. The TCR sequence derives from a woman aged 35-75 years with stage II lung adenocarcinoma. The V and J genes are TRBV28 and TRBJ2-7; 10 nucleotides agree with TRBD1. The starting material was lung tumor tissue, obtained before any cancer treatment. DNA for the CDR3: TGTGCCAGCAGTTTAACGGGGACAGGGGCCTACGAGCAGTACTTC. Translation: CASSLTGTGAYEQYF.